The T cell receptor beta chain described here comes from a study of chemoradiotherapy in HPV16-positive cancers. Findings of the study overall: Non-HPV-specific T cells did not expand in tumors during treatment, whereas candidate HPV-specific clones and E7-related motifs did.

Clones were sequenced by immunoSEQ multiplex PCR, and TCRdb holds only the in-frame ones, with some missing. Here the sample spans 1,500 to 2,000 clones, less than 80% being singletons. With respect to this clone: The target antigen is unknown.

This receptor was identified in a human donor with HPV-associated anogenital cancer. The sequencing here drew on tumor tissue, taken from a patient who underwent chemoradiotherapy.

CDR3 nucleotides: TGTGCCAGCAGCCAAGAGCCCAGATACTTGAACACTGAAGCTTTCTTT. It encodes CASSQEPRYLNTEAFF. The chain employs TRBV4-2 and TRBJ1-1; D is ambiguous. Trimming pared 0 bases from V and 0 bases from J, leaving 11 bases between. CDR3 length equals 16 residues. Germline CDR1 LGHNA, CDR2 YNFKEQ.